These 8 T cell receptor beta chains share one sample of origin, sequenced in a study of control samples from healthy donors and cancer patients. TCRdb's copy holds only in-frame clones and misses some; the assay was immunoSEQ multiplex PCR. Of about 130,000 clones in the sample, 92% were seen once. Material for sequencing was blood. The receptors here all came from a woman between 45 and 65 years old in good health.

This clone came up a few times. This rearrangement joins TRBV7-9 to TRBJ2-2; D is perhaps TRBD1 (5 bases). Trimming stripped 1 base from V and 3 bases from J, with 15 bases between. The CDR3 length is 17 residues. The germline CDR1 and CDR2 sequences are SEHNR and FQNEAQ (reference sequence). CDR3 protein: CASSLGRTRVHTGELFF. The CDR3 DNA reads TGTGCCAGCAGCTTAGGAAGGACCAGGGTCCACACCGGGGAGCTGTTTTTT.

The rearrangement joins TRBV11-2 to TRBJ2-3; TRBD1 agrees at 7 bases. The germline V gene encodes CDR1 SGHAT and CDR2 FQNNGV. The CDR3 length is 15 residues. V lost 1 base to trimming and J lost 1 base; unmatched junction nucleotides: 2. The CDR3, as DNA: TGTGCCAGCAGCTTAGTGAGGGGGCGCACAGATACGCAGTATTTT. Protein product: CASSLVRGRTDTQYF.

The V call is TRBV11-2, the J call TRBJ1-3, with D uncertain. Trimming left V 0 bases short and J 5 bases short, with 8 bases between. This CDR3 has 14 amino acids. Germline values: CDR1 SGHAT, CDR2 FQNNGV. The CDR3 DNA reads TGTGCCAGCAGCTTAGATCTTAAGAGAAACACCATATATTTT. As protein: CASSLDLKRNTIYF.

The sample holds one count of this clone. The chain employs TRBV5-1 and TRBJ2-5; 8 nucleotides align to TRBD1. The trim removed 4 bases at V and 4 bases at J, leaving 3 bases unmatched. This CDR3 region has 13 residues. Germline lookup yields CDR1 SGHRS and CDR2 YFSETQ. CDR3 region: CASSIGQGETQYF. CDR3 sequence (DNA): TGCGCCAGCAGCATAGGACAGGGAGAGACCCAGTACTTC.

The CDR3 sequence is CASSGDSSNQPQHF. The CDR3 DNA follows: TGTGCCAGCAGTGGGGACTCTAGCAATCAGCCCCAGCATTTT. This sequence joins TRBV2 and TRBJ1-5, with D maybe TRBD1 (5 bases). CDR1 and CDR2 (germline): SNHLY, FYNNEI. The CDR3 length is 14 residues. V was trimmed by 4 bases and J by 0 bases, leaving 7 bases between them.

This chain joins TRBV19 and TRBJ1-1; perhaps TRBD1 as D (5 bases). V was pared by 9 bases and J by 1 base, with 12 bases between. The germline CDR1 and CDR2 sequences are LNHDA and SQIVND (reference sequence). The CDR3 is made up of 13 amino acids. CDR3 sequence: CASRGLRNTEAFF. As DNA, the CDR3 is TGTGCCAGCCGGGGCTTGAGGAACACTGAAGCTTTCTTT.

The rearrangement joins TRBV24-1 to TRBJ2-3; 7 positions agree with TRBD1. This CDR3 is built from 16 residues. The V segment lost 3 bases and the J segment 1 base; nucleotides outside the gene matches: 6. Germline-derived CDR1 and CDR2 are KGHDR and SFDVKD. The CDR3 region has the DNA TGTGCCACCAGTGATCCGACAGGGCGGGGCACAGATACGCAGTATTTT. Translation: CATSDPTGRGTDTQYF.

This clone came up a few times. The rearrangement links TRBV2 to TRBJ1-2; weak D call: TRBD1 (6 bases). V lost 7 bases, J lost 1 base, and 16 bases lay in between. The length of the CDR3 is 15 residues. Germline assignment: CDR1 SNHLY and CDR2 FYNNEI. CDR3 nucleotides: TGTGCCAGCACCTATTGGACAGCGCTTAACTATGGCTACACCTTC. Translated, it gives CASTYWTALNYGYTF.